Sequencing of this T cell receptor beta chain was carried out in a study of shared clonotypes between healthy human individuals. For the study at large: CD4 naive and CD4 memory each took three plates per donor, while CD8 naive took two and CD8 memory one.

The J segment lost 1 base and the V segment lost 1 base, leaving 5 bases of the junction unmatched. This CDR3 is 17 amino acids long. Germline V gene sequence: CDR1 SGHAT, CDR2 FQNNGV. Regarding this clone: No antigen is known for it.

Findings of the study overall: Sharing of clonotypes among donors was expected to vary with sequencing depth. The sharing of 4% to 5.5% of naive CD4 clonotypes was seen across a handful of donors.

Terminally differentiated effector memory CD45RA+ cells were excluded from the naive CD8 cells, which were CD45RO-negative and positively selected for CCR7. Investigators spread the genomic DNA of each subset evenly over several immunoSEQ plates. Some clones are missing from TCRdb's copy, which holds only in-frame ones; the method was immunoSEQ multiplex PCR. The table lists around 1,900,000 clones, around 93% of them singletons. This chain connects TRBV11-2 to TRBJ2-1, with 9 bases aligning to TRBD2. The material sequenced was naive CD8+ T cells from PBMCs. This receptor was taken from a man younger than 35 in good health. Some clones in this sample may be carry-over from other donors' samples. The CDR3 DNA reads as TGTGCCAGCAGCTTAGGCGCTAGCGGGATATCCTACAATGAGCAGTTCTTC. This gives the protein CASSLGASGISYNEQFF.